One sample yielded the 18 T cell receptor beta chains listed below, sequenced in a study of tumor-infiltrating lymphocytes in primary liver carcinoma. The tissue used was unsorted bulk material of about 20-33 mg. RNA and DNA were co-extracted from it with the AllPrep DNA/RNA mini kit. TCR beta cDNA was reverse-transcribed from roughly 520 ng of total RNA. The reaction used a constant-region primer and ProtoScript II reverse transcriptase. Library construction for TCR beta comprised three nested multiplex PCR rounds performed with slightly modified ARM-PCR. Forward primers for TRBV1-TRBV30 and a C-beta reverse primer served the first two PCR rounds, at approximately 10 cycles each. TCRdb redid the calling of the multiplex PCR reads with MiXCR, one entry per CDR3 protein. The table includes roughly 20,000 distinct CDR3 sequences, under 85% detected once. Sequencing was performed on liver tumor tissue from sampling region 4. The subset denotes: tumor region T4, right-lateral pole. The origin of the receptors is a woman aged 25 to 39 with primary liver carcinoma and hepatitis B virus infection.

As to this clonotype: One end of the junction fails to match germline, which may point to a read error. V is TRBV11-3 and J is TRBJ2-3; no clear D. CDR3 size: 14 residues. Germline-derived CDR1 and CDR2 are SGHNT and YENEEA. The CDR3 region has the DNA TGTCCCAGCAGCTTAGATGGGCCCACACATACGCAGTATTTC. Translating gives CPSSLDGPTHTQYF.

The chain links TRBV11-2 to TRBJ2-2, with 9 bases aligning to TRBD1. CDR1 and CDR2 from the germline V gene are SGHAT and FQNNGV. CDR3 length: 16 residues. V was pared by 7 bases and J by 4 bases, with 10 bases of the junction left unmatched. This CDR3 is CASISQGAPGTGELFF. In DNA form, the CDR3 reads TGTGCCAGCATCTCACAGGGGGCTCCGGGCACCGGGGAGCTGTTTTTT.

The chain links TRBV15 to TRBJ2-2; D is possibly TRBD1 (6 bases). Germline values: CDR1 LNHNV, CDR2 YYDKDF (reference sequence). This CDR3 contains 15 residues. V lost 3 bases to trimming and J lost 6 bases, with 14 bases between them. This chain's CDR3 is CATSSSGTMAGELFF. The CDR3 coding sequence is TGTGCCACCAGCAGCTCCGGGACAATGGCCGGGGAGCTGTTTTTT. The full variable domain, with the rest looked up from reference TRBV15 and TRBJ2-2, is DAMVIQNPRYQVTQFGKPVTLSCSQTLNHNVMYWYQQKSSQAPKLLFHYYDKDFNNEADTPDNFQSRRPNTSFCFLDIRSPGLGDTAMYLCATSSSGTMAGELFFGEGSRLTVL.

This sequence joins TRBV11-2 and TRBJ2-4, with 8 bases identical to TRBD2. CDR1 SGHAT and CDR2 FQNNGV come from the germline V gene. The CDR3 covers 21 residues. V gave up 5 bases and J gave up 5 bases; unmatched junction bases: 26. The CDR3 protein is CASSHADTFTGTSGRQNIQYF. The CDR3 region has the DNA TGTGCCAGCAGCCATGCCGACACATTTACCGGGACAAGCGGGAGACAAAACATTCAGTACTTC.

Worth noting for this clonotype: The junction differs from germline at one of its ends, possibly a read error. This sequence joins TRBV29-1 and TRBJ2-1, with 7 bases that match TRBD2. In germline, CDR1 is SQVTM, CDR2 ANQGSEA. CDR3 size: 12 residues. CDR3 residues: CGALGDYNEQSF. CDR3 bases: TGCGGTGCCCTAGGGGACTACAATGAGCAATCCTTC.

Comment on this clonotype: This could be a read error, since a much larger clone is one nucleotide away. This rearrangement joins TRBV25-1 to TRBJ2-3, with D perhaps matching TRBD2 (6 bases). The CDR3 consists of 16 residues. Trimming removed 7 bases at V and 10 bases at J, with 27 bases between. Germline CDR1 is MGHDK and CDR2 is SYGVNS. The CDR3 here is CASNAPERRGGVAQYF. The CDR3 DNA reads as TGTGCCAGCAATGCCCCGGAACGGAGGGGTGGAGTTGCGCAGTATTTT.

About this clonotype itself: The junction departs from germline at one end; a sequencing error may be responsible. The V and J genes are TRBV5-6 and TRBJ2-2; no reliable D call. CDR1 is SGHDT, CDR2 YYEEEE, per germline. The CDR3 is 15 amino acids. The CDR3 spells CVSSLAPRVTGELFF. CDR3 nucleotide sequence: TGTGTCAGCAGCTTGGCACCCAGAGTTACTGGAGAGCTGTTTTTT.

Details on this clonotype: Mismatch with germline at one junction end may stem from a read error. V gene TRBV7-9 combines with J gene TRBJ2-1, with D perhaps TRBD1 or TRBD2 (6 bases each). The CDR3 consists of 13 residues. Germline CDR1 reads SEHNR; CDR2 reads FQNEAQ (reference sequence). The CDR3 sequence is CASSLERGDEQFF. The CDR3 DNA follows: TGTGCCAGCAGCTTGGAGAGGGGGGATGAACAGTTCTTC.

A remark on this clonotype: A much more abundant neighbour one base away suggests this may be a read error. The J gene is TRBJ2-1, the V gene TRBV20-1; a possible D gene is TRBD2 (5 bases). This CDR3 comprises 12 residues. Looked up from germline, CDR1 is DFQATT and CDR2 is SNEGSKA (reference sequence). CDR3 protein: CSTRAPGDEQLF. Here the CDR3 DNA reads TGCAGCACTAGGGCTCCCGGGGATGAGCAGCTCTTC.

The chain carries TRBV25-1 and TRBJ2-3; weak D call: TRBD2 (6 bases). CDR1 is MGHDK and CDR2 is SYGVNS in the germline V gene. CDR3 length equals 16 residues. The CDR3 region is CVRSAPERRGGVAQYF. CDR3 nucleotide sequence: TGTGTCAGGAGCGCCCCGGAACGGAGGGGTGGAGTTGCGCAGTATTTT.

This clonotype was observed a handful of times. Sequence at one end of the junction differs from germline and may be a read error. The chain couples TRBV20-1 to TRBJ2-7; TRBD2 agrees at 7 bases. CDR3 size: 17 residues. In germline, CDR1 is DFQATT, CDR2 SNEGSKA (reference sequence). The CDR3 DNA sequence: TGCAGTGCAAATCTCCCCTCAGCGGGACGGAGATCCTACAAGCAGTACTTC. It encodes CSANLPSAGRRSYKQYF.

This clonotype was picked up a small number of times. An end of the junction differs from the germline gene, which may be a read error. This CDR3 reads CTSSPRPADTQYF. DNA of the CDR3: TGTACCAGCAGCCCCAGACCCGCAGATACTCAGTATTTT. V gene TRBV6-5 combines with J gene TRBJ2-3; D gene uncertain. There are 13 residues in the CDR3. Germline V gene sequence: CDR1 MNHEY, CDR2 SVGAGI.

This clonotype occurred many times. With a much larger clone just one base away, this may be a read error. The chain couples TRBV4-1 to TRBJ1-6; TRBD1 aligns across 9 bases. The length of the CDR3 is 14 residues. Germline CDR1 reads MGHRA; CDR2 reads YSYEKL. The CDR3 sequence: CASSPRTGDSPLYF. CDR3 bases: TGCGCCAGCAGCCCCCGGACAGGGGATTCACCCCTCTACTTT.

The CDR3: CASGLPGQFRDTQYF. In DNA form, the CDR3 reads TGTGCTAGCGGACTACCGGGACAGTTCAGAGATACGCAGTATTTT. The chain recombines TRBV11-2 with TRBJ2-3; tentative D call: TRBD1 (7 bases). Germline-derived CDR1 and CDR2 are SGHAT and FQNNGV. The CDR3 sequence is 15 residues long. The complete variable domain, with remaining parts taken from reference TRBV11-2 and TRBJ2-3, reads EAGVAQSPRYKIIEKRQSVAFWCNPISGHATLYWYQQILGQGPKLLIQFQNNGVVDDSQLPKDRFSAERLKGVDSTLKIQPAKLEDSAVYLCASGLPGQFRDTQYFGPGTRLTVL.

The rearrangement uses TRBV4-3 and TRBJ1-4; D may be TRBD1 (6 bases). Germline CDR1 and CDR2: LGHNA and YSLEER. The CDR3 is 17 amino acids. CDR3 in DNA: TGCGCTAGTAACCAAGACATGGGGGGGGGCACTAATGAAAAACTGTTTTTT. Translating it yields CASNQDMGGGTNEKLFF.

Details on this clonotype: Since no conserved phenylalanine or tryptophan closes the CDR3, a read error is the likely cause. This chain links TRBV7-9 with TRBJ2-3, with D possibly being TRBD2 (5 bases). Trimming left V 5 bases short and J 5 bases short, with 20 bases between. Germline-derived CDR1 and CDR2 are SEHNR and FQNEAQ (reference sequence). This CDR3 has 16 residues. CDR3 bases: TGTGCCAGCAGCCTATTATTAGAGGGAGCCATAGATACGCAGTATTCT. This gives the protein CASSLLLEGAIDTQYS.

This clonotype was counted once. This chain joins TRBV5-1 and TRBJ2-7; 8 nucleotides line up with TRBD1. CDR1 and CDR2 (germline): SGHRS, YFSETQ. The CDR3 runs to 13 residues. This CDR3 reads CVSSFRDRYEQYF. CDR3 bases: TGCGTAAGCAGCTTCCGGGACAGGTACGAGCAGTACTTC.

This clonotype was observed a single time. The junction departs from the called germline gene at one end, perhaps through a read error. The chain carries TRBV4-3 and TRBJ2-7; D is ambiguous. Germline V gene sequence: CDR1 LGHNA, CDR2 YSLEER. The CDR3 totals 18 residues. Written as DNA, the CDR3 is TGCGCCAGCAGGCAAGCTGTGACGGTGGGTCACATTAGCTACGAGCTGTACTTC. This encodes CASRQAVTVGHISYELYF.